The following is a T cell receptor beta chain sequence with its context. A read error may produce the germline difference seen at one junction end. Germline CDR1 and CDR2: SEHNR and FQNEAQ (reference sequence). CDR3 length: 13 amino acids. The data originate from a study of cytomegalovirus exposure and HLA in healthy donors. Primers: 60 Vbeta forward and 13 Jbeta reverse. How the authors handled the data: Approximately 10 million shared chains were among tens of millions of unique TCR beta chains counted in a later analysis. Produced via immunoSEQ multiplex PCR; TCRdb's table is partial and in-frame only. V, J and clone size are those of that table, while D and trimming were read from the DNA. This sample has 95,000 to 150,000 clones, with roughly 80% found just once.

The clonotype was recovered from a woman aged 40 to 50 in good health and CMV-seronegative. Sequences were obtained from PBMCs. J is TRBJ1-1 and V is TRBV7-9; 8 bases match TRBD1. This CDR3 is CSSQTRGRVEAFF. The CDR3 coding sequence is TGTTCCAGCCAGACCAGGGGGCGCGTTGAAGCTTTCTTT.